This T cell receptor beta chain appears in the sequencing data of a study of OX40 agonist ivuxolimab in advanced cancers. Study as a whole: Among those treated, three patients had partial responses, one with hepatocellular carcinoma and two with cutaneous melanoma. Overall study findings and caveats: Which antigen the expanded peripheral T cells recognized is unknown. Some of the nonresponding patients also showed low levels of normalized T-cell clonal expansion.

The assay was immunoSEQ multiplex PCR, and TCRdb's table has in-frame clones only and misses some. The sample has around 50,000 clones; 87% are singletons. Baseline, cycle 4 day 1, and cycle 7 day 1 were the blood sampling points. A remark on this clone: Its antigen is not identified.

The CDR3 has 16 amino acids. Germline assignment: CDR1 MNHEY and CDR2 SMNVEV (reference sequence). V lost 7 bases, J lost 2 bases, and 20 bases lay in between. The chain employs TRBV27 and TRBJ2-5; D is uncertain. This receptor was obtained from an adult with an advanced solid tumor such as melanoma, head and neck, liver or kidney cancer. The sample here was CD4+ or CD8+ T cells sorted from blood, taken in a trial of the OX40 agonist ivuxolimab. DNA of the CDR3: TGTGCCAGCATCCTCCGACTCATCATGGGGCAAGAGACCCAGTACTTC. Amino acid sequence: CASILRLIMGQETQYF.